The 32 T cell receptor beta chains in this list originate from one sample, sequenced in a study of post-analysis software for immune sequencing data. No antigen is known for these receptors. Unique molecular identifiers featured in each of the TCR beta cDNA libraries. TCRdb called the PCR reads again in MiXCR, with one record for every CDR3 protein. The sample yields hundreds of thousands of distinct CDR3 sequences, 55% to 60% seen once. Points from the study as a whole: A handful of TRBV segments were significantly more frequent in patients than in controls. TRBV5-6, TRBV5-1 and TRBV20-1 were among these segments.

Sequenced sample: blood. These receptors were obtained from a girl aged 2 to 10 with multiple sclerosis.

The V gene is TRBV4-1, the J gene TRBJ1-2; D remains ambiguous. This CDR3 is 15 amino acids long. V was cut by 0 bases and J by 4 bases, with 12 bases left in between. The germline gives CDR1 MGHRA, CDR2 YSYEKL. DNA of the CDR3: TGCGCCAGCAGCCAAGATCACGGCAGCTCCTATGGCTACACCTTC. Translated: CASSQDHGSSYGYTF.

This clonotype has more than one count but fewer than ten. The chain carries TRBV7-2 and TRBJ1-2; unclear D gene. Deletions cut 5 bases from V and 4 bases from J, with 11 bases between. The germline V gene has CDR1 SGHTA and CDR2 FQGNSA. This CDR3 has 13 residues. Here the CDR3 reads CASSAVILYGYTF. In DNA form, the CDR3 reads TGTGCCAGCAGCGCCGTGATACTCTATGGCTACACCTTC.

Here the CDR3 DNA reads TGCGCCAGCAGCCAAGATCACAATAGCAATCAGCCCCAGCATTTT. Amino acid sequence: CASSQDHNSNQPQHF. This chain uses TRBV4-1 with TRBJ1-5; no firm D call. The germline V and J ends were trimmed by 0 bases and 0 bases, with 6 bases remaining between them. Germline CDR1 MGHRA, CDR2 YSYEKL. CDR3 length: 15 residues.

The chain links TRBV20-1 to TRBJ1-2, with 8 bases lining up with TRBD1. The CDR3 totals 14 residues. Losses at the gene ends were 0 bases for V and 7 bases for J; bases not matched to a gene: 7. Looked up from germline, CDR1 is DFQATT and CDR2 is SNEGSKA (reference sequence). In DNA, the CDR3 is TGCAGTGCTAGAGATGGACAGGGATTCGGTGGCTACACCTTC. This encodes CSARDGQGFGGYTF.

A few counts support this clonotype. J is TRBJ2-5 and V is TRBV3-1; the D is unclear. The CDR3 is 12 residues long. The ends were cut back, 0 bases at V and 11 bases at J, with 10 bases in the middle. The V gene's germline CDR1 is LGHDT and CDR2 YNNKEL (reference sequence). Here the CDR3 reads CASSQELGKQYF. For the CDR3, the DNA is TGTGCCAGCAGCCAAGAACTGGGCAAGCAGTACTTC.

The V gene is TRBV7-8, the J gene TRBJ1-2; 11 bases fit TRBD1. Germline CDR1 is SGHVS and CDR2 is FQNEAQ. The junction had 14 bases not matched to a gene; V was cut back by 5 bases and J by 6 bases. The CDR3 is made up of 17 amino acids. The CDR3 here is CASSPTIRDRGWDGYTF. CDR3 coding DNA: TGTGCCAGCAGCCCTACGATTAGGGACAGGGGGTGGGATGGCTACACCTTC. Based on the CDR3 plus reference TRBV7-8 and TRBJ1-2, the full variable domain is GAGVSQSPRYKVAKRGQDVALRCDPISGHVSLFWYQQALGQGPEFLTYFQNEAQLDKSGLPSDRFFAERPEGSVSTLKIQRTQQEDSAVYLCASSPTIRDRGWDGYTFGSGTRLTVV.

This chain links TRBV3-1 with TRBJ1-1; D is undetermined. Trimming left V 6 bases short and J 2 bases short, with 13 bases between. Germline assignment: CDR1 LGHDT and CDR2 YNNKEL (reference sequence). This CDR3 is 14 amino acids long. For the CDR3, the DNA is TGTGCCAGCAGTTCCGGGCCCATTAACACTGAAGCTTTCTTT. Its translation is CASSSGPINTEAFF.

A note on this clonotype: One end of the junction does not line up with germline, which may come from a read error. The CDR3 DNA is TGCAGCGCTAGAGATGTGCGGACAGGGACTTCGCGCAATGAGCAGTTCTTC. This codes for CSARDVRTGTSRNEQFF. The V gene is TRBV20-1, the J gene TRBJ2-1; 8 nucleotides align to TRBD1. The germline V gene encodes CDR1 DFQATT and CDR2 SNEGSKA (reference sequence). The CDR3 loop spans 17 amino acids.

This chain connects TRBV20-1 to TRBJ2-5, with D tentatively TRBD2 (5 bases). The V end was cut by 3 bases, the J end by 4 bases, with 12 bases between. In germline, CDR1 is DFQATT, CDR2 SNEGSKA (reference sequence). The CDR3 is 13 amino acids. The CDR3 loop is CSASPPGVETQYF. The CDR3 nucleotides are TGCAGTGCTAGCCCCCCCGGGGTAGAGACCCAGTACTTC.

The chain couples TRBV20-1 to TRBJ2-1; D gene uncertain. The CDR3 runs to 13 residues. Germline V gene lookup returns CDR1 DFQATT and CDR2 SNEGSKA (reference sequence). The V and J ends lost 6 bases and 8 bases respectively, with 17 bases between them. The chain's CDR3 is CSAKRPVLDEQFF. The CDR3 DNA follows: TGCAGTGCGAAGAGACCCGTCCTGGATGAGCAGTTCTTC.

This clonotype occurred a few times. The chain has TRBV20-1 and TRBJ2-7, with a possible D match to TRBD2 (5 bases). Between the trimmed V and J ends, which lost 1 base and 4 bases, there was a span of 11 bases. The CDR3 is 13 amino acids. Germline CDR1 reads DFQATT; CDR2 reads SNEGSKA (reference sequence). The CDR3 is CSARVRGPYEQYF. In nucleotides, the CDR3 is TGCAGTGCTAGAGTTAGAGGGCCTTACGAGCAGTACTTC.

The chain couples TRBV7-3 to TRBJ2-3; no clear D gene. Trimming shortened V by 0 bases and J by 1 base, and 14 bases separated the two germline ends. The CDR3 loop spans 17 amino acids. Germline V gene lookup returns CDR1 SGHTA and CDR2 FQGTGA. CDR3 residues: CASSLTMQIGGTDTQYF. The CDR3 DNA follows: TGTGCCAGCAGCTTAACGATGCAGATCGGAGGCACAGATACGCAGTATTTT.

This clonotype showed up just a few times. CDR3 region: CSVEFPQGTDTQYF. CDR3 coding DNA: TGCAGCGTTGAATTCCCACAGGGAACAGATACGCAGTATTTT. The chain has TRBV29-1 and TRBJ2-3, with a weak D call TRBD1 (6 bases). With 2 bases removed from V and 3 bases from J, the gap between germline ends came to 12 bases. The CDR3 consists of 14 residues. Germline CDR1 and CDR2: SQVTM and ANQGSEA.

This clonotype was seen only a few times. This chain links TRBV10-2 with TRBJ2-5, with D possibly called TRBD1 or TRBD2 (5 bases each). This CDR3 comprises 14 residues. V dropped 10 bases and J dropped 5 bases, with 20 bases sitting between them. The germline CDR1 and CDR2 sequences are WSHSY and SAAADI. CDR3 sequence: CATNRGTLGETQYF. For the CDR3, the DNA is TGCGCCACCAATAGAGGGACGCTTGGGGAGACCCAGTACTTC.

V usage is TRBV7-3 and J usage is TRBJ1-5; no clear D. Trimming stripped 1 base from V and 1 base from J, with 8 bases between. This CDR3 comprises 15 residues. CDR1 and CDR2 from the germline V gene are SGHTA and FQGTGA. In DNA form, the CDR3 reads TGTGCCAGCAGCTTAATTAAGGCGAGCAATCAGCCCCAGCATTTT. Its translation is CASSLIKASNQPQHF.

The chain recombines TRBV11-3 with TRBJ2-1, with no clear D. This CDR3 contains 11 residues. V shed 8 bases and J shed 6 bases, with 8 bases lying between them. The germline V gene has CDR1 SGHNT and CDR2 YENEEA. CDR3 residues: CASGRGNEQFF. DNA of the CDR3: TGTGCCAGCGGCCGAGGCAATGAGCAGTTCTTC.

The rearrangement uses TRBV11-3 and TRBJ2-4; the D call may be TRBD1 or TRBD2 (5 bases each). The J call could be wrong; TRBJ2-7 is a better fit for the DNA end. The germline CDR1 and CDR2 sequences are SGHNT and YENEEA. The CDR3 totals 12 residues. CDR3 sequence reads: CASRGEGNEQYF. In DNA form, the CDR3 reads TGTGCCAGCAGGGGGGAAGGGAACGAGCAGTACTTC.

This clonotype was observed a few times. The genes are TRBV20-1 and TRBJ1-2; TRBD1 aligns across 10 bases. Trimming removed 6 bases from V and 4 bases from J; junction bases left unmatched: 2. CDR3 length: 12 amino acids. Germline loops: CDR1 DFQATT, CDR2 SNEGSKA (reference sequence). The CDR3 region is CSARTGGYGYTF. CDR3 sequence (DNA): TGCAGTGCAAGGACAGGGGGCTATGGCTACACCTTC.

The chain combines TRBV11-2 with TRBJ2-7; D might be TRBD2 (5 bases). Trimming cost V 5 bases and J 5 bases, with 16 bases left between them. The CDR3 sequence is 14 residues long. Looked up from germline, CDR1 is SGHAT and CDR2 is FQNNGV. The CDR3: CASSRASRSNEQYF. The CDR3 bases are TGTGCCAGCAGCCGCGCTAGCAGAAGTAACGAGCAGTACTTC.

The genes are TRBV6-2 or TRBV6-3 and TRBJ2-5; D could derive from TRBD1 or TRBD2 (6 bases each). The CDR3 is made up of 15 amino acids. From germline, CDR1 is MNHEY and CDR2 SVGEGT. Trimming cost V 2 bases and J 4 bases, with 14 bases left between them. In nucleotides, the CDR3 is TGTGCCAGCAGTTACGCCGGGGGCAGGGGAGAGACCCAGTACTTC. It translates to CASSYAGGRGETQYF.

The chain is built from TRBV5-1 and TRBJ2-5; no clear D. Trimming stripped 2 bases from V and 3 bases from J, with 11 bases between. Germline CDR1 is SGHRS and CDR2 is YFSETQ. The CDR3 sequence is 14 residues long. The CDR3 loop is CASSFFGQEETQYF. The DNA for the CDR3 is TGCGCCAGCAGCTTTTTCGGGCAAGAAGAGACCCAGTACTTC.

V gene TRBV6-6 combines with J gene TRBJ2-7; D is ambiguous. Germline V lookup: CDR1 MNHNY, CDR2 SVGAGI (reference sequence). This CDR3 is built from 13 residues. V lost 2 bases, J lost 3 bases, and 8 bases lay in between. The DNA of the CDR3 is TGTGCCAGCAGTTACGAACTACTCTACGAGCAGTACTTC. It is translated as CASSYELLYEQYF.

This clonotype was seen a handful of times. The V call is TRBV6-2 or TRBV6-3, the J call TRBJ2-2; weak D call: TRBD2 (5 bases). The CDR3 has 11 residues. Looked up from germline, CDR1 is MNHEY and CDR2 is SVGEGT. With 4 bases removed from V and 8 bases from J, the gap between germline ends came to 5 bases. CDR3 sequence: CASSSGGELFF. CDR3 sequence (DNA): TGTGCCAGCAGTTCGGGAGGGGAGCTGTTTTTT.

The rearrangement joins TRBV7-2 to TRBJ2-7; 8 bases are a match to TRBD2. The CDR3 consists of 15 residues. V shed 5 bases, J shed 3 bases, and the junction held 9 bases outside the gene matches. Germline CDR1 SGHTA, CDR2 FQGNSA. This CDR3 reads CASSPPGTSRYEQYF. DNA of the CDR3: TGTGCCAGCAGCCCACCTGGGACTAGTCGCTACGAGCAGTACTTC.

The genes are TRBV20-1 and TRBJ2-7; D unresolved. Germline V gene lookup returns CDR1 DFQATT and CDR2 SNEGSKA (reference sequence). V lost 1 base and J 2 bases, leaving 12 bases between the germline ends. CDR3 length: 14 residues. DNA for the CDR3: TGCAGTGCTAGAGTTCCCGGCAGAGCCTACGAGCAGTACTTC. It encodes CSARVPGRAYEQYF.

The CDR3 DNA sequence: TGTGCCAGCAGCGGTAGCGGGAGGGCATCCTACAATGAGCAGTTCTTC. Translated, it gives CASSGSGRASYNEQFF. V usage is TRBV5-8 and J usage is TRBJ2-1, with 11 bases aligning to TRBD2. Germline V gives CDR1 SGHTS, CDR2 YDEGEE. The V segment lost 4 bases and the J segment 1 base; nucleotides outside the gene matches: 4. The CDR3 has 16 residues.

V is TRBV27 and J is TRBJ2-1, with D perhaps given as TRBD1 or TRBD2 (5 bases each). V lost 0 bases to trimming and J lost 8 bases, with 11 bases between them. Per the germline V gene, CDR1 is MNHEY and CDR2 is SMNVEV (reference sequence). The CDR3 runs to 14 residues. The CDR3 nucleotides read TGTGCCAGCAGTTTATCGGGGGTTTTAGATGAGCAGTTCTTC. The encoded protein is CASSLSGVLDEQFF.

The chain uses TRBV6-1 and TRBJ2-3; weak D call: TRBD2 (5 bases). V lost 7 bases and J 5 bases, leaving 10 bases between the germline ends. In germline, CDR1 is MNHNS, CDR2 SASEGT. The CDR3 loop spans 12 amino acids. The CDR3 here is CASKLSGDTQYF. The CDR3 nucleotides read TGTGCCAGCAAACTCAGCGGAGATACGCAGTATTTT.

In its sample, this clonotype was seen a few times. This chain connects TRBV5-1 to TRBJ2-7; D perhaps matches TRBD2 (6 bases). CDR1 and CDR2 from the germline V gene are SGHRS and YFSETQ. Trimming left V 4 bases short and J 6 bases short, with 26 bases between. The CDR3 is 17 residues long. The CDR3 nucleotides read TGCGCCAGCAGCCGGGATATCTCCCGGGACCGGGGGAGCGAGCAGTACTTC. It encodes CASSRDISRDRGSEQYF.

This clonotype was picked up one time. CDR3 DNA: TGTGCCAGCAGTGGAGGGCCACTTCAAGAGACCCAGTACTTC. Translation gives CASSGGPLQETQYF. The rearrangement links TRBV2 to TRBJ2-5; TRBD2 might be the D (5 bases). V lost 4 bases and J 2 bases, leaving 11 bases between the germline ends. CDR1 and CDR2 from the germline V gene are SNHLY and FYNNEI. The CDR3 covers 14 residues. Drawing the rest from reference TRBV2 and TRBJ2-5, the complete variable domain is EPEVTQTPSHQVTQMGQEVILRCVPISNHLYFYWYRQILGQKVEFLVSFYNNEISEKSEIFDDQFSVERPDGSNFTLKIRSTKLEDSAMYFCASSGGPLQETQYFGPGTRLLVL.

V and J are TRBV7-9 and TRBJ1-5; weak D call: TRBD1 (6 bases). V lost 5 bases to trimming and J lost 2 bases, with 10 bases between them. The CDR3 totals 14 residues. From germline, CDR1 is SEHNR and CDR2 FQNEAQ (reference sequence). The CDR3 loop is CASSGDTGNQPQHF. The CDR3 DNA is TGTGCCAGCAGCGGGGACACGGGCAATCAGCCCCAGCATTTT.

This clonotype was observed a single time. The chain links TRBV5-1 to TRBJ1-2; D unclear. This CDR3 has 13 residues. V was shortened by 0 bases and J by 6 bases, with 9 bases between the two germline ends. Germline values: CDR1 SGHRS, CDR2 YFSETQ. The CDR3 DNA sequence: TGCGCCAGCAGCTTGGTGTGGGGAGATGGCTACACCTTC. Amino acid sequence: CASSLVWGDGYTF.